Sequencing of this T cell receptor (beta chain) was carried out in a study of ipilimumab plus nivolumab after autologous stem cell transplantation. Ipilimumab, 1 mg/kg, started 14 to 28 days after autologous transplant. Germline-derived CDR1 and CDR2 are GTSNPN and SVGIG (reference sequence). V was trimmed by 1 base and J by 1 base, leaving 7 bases between them. The CDR3 loop spans 13 amino acids. Some clones are missing from TCRdb's copy, which holds only in-frame ones; the method was immunoSEQ multiplex PCR. The sample carries roughly 9,800 clones, about 70% recorded once. The chain has TRBV30 and TRBJ1-1; TRBD1 is a possible D gene (5 bases). The TCR comes from a female donor with multiple myeloma. The sample was PBMCs, taken in a trial of ipilimumab plus nivolumab as post-transplant consolidation. For the CDR3, the DNA is TGTGCCTGGAGTGCGGGGGGGAACACTGAAGCTTTCTTT. Translation: CAWSAGGNTEAFF.